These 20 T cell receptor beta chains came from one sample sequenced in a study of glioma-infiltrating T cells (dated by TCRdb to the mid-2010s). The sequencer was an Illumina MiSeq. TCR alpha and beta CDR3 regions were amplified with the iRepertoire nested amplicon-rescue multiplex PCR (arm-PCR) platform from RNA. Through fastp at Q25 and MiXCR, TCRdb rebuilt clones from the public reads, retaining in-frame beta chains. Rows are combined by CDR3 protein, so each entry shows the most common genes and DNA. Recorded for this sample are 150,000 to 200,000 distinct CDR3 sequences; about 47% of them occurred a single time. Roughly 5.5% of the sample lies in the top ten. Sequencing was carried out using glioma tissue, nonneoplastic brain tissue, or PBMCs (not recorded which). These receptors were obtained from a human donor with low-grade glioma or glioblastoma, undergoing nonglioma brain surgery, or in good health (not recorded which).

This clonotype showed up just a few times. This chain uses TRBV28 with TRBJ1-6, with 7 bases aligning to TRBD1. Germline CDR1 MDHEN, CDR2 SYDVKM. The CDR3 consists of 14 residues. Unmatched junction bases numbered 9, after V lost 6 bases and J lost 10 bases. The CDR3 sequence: CASSPWTGESPLHF. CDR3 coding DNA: TGTGCCAGCAGCCCATGGACAGGCGAATCACCCCTCCACTTT.

CDR3 loop: CASSHGPPGSNQPQHF. The CDR3 nucleotides read TGTGCCAGTAGCCACGGGCCGCCTGGAAGCAATCAGCCCCAGCATTTT. The chain links TRBV19 to TRBJ1-5; D remains ambiguous. Between the trimmed V and J ends, which lost 6 bases and 1 base, there was a span of 16 bases. Germline V gives CDR1 LNHDA, CDR2 SQIVND (reference sequence). The CDR3 sequence is 16 residues long.

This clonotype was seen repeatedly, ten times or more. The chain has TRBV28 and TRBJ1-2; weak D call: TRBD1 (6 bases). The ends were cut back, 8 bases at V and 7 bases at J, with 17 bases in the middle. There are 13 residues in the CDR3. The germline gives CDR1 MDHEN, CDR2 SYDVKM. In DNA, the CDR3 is TGTGCCAGCTTGCGGGGGGGGGCCAGTGGCTACACCTTC. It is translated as CASLRGGASGYTF.

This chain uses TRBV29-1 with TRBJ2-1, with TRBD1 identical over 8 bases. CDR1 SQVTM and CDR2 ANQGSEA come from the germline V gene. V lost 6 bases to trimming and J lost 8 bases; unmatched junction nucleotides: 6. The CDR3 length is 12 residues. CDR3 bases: TGCAGCGTAAATGACAGGGGCCATGAGCAGTTCTTC. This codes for CSVNDRGHEQFF.

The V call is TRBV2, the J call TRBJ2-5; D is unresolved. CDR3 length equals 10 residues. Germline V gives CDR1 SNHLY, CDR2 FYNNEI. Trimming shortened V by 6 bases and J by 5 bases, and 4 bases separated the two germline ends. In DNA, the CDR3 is TGTGCCAGCAGCGATGAGACCCAGTACTTC. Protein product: CASSDETQYF.

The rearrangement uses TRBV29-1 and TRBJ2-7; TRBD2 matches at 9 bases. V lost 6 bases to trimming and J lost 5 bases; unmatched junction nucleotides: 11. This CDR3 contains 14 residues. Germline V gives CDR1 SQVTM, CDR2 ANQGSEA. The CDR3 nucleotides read TGCAGCGTGCGGATGGCGGGAGGGCCCCACGAGCAGTACTTC. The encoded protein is CSVRMAGGPHEQYF.

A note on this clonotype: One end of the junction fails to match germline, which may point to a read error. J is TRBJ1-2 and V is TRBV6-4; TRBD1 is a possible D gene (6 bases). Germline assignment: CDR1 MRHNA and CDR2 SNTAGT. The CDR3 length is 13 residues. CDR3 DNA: TGTTCCAGCAGCGGCGCACAGGGACCAGGCTACACCTTC. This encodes CSSSGAQGPGYTF.

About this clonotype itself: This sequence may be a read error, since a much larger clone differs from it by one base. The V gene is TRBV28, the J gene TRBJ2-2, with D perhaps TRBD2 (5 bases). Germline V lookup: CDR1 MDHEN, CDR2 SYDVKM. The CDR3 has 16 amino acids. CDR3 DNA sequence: TGTGCCAGCAGTTTAGGGCTCGCCAGGAACACCGGGGAGATGTTTTTT. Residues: CASSLGLARNTGEMFF.

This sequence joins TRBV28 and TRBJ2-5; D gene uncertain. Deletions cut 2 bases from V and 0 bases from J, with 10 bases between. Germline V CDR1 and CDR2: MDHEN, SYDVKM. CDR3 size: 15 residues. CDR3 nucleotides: TGTGCCAGCAGTTTAGGGTTAGGGAACCAAGAGACCCAGTACTTC. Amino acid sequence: CASSLGLGNQETQYF.

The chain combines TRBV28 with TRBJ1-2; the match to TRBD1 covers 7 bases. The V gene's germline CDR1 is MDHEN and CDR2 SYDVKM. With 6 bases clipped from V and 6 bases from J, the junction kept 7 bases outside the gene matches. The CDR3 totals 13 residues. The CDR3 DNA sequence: TGTGCCAGCAGACATGTAGGGGGCAATGGCTACACCTTC. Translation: CASRHVGGNGYTF.

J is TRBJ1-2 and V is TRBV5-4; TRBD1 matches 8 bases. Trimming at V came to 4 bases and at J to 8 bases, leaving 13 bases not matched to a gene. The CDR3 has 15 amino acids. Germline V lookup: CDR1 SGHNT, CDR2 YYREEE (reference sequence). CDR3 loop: CASSPDLQGAGGYTF. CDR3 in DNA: TGTGCCAGCAGCCCTGATCTCCAGGGGGCCGGCGGCTACACCTTC.

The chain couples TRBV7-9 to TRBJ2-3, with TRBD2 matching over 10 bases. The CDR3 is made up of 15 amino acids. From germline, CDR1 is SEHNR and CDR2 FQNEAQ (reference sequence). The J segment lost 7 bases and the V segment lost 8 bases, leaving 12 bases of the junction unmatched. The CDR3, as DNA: TGTGCCAGCGGGAGGCTAGCGGGAGCCTTATATACGCAGTATTTT. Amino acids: CASGRLAGALYTQYF.

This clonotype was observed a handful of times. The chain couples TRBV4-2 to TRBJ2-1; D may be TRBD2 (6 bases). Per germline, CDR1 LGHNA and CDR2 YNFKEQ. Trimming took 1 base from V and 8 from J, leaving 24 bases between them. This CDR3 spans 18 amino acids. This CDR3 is CASSQAPPGTPPDDEQFF. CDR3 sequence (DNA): TGTGCCAGCAGCCAAGCACCGCCCGGGACTCCCCCAGATGATGAGCAGTTCTTC.

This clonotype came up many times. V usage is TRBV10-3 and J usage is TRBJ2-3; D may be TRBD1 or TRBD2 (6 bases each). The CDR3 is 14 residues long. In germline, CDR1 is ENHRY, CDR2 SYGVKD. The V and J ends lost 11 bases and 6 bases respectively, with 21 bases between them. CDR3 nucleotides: TGTGCCGCGCGCGTAGGAGGGGGTCTTGATACGCAGTATTTT. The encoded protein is CAARVGGGLDTQYF.

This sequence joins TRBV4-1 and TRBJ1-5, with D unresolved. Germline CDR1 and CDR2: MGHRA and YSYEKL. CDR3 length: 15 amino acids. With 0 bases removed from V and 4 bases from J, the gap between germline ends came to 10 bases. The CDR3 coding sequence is TGCGCCAGCAGCCAAGATGGGGTGGGGAATCAGCCCCAGCATTTT. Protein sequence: CASSQDGVGNQPQHF.

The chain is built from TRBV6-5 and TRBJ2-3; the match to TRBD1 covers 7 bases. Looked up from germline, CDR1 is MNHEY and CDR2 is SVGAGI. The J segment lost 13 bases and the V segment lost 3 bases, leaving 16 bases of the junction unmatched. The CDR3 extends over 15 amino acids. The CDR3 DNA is TGTGCCAGCAGTTATACCATGACAGGGCTCGATACAAAGTATTTT. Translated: CASSYTMTGLDTKYF.

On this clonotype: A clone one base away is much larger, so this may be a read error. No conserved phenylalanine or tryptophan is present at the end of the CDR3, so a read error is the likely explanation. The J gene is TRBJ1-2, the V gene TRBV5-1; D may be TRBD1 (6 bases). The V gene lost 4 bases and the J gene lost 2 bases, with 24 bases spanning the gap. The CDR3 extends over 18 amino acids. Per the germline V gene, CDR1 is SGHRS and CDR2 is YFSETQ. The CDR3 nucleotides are TGCGCCAGCAGCCCTGAAGGCCGTCGGGGGCGGATGAACTATGGCTACACCTTA. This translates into CASSPEGRRGRMNYGYTL.

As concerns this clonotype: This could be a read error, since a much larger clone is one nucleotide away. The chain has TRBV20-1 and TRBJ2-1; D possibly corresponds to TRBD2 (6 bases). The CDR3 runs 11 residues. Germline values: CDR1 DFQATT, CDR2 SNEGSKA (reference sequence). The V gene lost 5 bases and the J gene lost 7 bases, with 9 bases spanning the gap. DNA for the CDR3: TGCAGTGCTCGACGGGGGAATGAGCAGTTCTTC. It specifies CSARRGNEQFF.

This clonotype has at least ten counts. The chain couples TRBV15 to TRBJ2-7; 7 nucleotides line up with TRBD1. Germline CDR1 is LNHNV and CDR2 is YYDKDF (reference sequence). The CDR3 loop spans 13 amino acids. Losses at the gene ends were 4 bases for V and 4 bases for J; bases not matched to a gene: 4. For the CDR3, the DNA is TGTGCCACCAGCAACAGGGGACCTTACGAGCAGTACTTC. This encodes CATSNRGPYEQYF. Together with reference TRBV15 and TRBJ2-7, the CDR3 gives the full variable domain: DAMVIQNPRYQVTQFGKPVTLSCSQTLNHNVMYWYQQKSSQAPKLLFHYYDKDFNNEADTPDNFQSRRPNTSFCFLDIRSPGLGDTAMYLCATSNRGPYEQYFGPGTRLTVT.

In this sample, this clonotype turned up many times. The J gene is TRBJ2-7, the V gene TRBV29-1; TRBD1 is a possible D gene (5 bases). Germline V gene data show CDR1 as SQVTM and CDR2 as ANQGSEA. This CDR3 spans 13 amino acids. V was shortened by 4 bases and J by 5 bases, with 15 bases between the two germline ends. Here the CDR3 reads CSVVGAGLHEQYF. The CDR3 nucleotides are TGCAGCGTTGTCGGTGCAGGGTTGCACGAGCAGTACTTC.